This T cell receptor beta chain was profiled in a study of T cells after posttransplantation cyclophosphamide. Study-wide points: Donor CD8+ memory clones often dominated recipient blood repertoires at later times.

Here immunoSEQ multiplex PCR was the method, and the copy in TCRdb shows in-frame clones only, minus some. This sample has about 10,000 clones; roughly 90% occur once, and the top ten carry about 27%. With regard to this clone: Its antigen remains unidentified.

Sampled 1 year posttransplant, controls received myeloablative marrow transplants, methotrexate and a calcineurin inhibitor. This sequence originates from a male patient aged 25-45 years who received an allogeneic stem cell transplant from an unrelated donor, was CMV-positive, and had no GVHD. Some of these T cells may belong to the graft donor. Sequenced here: PBMCs, sampled after an allogeneic stem cell transplant with a calcineurin inhibitor and methotrexate.

The CDR3: CASSPRGGSNQPQHF. For the CDR3, the DNA is TGTGCCAGCAGTCCTAGGGGTGGGAGCAATCAGCCCCAGCATTTT. The chain links TRBV2 to TRBJ1-5; D possibly corresponds to TRBD1 (5 bases). V lost 5 bases and J 1 base, leaving 12 bases between the germline ends. The CDR3 runs to 15 residues. Germline CDR1 is SNHLY and CDR2 is FYNNEI.